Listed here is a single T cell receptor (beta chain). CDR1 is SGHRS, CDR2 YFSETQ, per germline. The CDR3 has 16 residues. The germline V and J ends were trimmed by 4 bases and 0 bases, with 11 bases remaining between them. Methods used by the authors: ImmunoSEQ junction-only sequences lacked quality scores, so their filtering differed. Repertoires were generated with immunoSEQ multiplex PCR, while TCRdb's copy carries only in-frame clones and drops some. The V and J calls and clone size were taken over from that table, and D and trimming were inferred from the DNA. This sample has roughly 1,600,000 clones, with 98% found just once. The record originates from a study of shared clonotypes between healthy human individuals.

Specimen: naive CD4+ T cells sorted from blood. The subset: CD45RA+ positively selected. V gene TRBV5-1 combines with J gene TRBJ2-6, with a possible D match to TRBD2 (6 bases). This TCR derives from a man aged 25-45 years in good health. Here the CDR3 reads CASSPLGGSGANVLTF. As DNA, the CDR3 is TGCGCCAGCAGCCCTCTGGGAGGCTCTGGGGCCAACGTCCTGACTTTC.